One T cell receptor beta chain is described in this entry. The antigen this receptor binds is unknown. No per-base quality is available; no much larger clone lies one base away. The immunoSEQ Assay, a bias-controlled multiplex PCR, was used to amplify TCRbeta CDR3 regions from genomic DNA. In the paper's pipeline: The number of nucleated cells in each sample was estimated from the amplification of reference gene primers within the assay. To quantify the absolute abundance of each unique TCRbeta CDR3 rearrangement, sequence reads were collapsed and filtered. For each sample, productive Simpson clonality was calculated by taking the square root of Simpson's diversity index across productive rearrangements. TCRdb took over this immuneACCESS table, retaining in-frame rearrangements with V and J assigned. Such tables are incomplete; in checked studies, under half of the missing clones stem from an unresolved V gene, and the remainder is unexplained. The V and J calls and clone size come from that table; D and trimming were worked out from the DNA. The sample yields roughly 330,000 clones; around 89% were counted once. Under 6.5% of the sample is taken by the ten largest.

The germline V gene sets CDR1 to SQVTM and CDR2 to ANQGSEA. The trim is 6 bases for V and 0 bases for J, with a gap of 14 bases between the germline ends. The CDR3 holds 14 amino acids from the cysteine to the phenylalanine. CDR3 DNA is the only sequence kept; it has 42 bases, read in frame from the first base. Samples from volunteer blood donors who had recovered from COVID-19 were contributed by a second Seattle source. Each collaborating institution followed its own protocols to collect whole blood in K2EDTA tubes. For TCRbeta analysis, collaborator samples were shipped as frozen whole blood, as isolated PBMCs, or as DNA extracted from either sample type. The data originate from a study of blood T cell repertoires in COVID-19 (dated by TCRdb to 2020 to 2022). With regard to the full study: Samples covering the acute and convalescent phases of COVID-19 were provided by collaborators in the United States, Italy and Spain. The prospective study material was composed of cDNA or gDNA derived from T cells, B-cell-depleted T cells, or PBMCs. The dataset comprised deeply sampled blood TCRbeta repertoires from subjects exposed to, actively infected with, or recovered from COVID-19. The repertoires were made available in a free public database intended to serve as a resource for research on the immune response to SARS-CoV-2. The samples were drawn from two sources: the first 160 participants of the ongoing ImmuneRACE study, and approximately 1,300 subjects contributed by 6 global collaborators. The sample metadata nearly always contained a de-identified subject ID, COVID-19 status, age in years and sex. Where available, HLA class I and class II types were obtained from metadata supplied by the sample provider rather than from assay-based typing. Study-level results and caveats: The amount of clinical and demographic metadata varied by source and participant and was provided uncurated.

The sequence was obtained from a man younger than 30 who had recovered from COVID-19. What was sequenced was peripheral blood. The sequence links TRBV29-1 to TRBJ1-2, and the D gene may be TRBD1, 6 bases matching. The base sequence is TGCAGCGTCGCTGACAGGAGAGCTAACTATGGCTACACCTTC. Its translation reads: CSVADRRANYGYTF.